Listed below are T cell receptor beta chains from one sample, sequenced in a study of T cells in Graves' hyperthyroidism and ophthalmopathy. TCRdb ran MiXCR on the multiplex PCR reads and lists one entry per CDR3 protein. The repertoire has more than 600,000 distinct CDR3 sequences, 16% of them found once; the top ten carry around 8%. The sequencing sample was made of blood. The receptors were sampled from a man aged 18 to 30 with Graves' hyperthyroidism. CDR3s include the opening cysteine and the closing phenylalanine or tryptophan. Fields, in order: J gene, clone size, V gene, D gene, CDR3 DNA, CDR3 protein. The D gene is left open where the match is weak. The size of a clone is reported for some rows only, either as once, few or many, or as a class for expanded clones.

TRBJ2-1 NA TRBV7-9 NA TGTGCCAGCAGCCTCGGCGGGGCCCTCACTTTTTACAATGAGCAGTTCTTC CASSLGGALTFYNEQFF
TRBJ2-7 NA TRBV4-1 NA TGCGCCAGCAGCCAAGATCGATTCTACGAGCAGTACTTC CASSQDRFYEQYF
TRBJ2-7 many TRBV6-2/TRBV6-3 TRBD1 TGTGCCAGCAGCTGGACAGGGTGGACCTACGAGCAGTACTTC CASSWTGWTYEQYF
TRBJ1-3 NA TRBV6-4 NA TGTGCCAGCAGTGAAGCTTTAATGGACTCGACTAAGTCCGGAAACACCATATATTTT CASSEALMDSTKSGNTIYF
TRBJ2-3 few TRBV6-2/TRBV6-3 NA TGTGCCAGCAGTTACGCGAGCGTCACAGATACGCAGTATTTT CASSYASVTDTQYF
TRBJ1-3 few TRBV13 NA TGTGCCAGCAGCTTACTCTCAAACGGTGTATATTTT CASSLLSNGVYF
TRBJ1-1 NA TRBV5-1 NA TGCGCCAGCCATAGCGGGAGCACTGAAGCTTTCTTT CASHSGSTEAFF
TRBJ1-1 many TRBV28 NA TGTGCCAGCAGTTTATGGCCTCCAAAGAACACTGAAGCTTTCTTT CASSLWPPKNTEAFF
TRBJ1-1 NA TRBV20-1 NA TGCAGTGCTAGAGATCAGGGGCGAAAGACTGAAGCTTTCTTT CSARDQGRKTEAFF
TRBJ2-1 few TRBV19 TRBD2 TGTGCCAGTAGTATGGCTAGCGGGGGGTACAATGAGCAGTTCTTC CASSMASGGYNEQFF
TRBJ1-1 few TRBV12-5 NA TGTGCTAGTGGTCCATGGAGAGCGGGGGCAATGAGGAACACTGAAGCTTTCTTT CASGPWRAGAMRNTEAFF
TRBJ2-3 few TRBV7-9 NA TGTGCCAGCAGCTCTGAGGGGAGCGCAGATACGCAGTATTTT CASSSEGSADTQYF
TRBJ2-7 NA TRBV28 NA TGTGCCAGCAGGGAGCGTGGATACGAGCAGTACTTC CASRERGYEQYF
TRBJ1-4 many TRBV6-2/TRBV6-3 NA TGTGCCAGCCGCACGAGTGCAACTAATGAAAAACTGTTTTTT CASRTSATNEKLFF
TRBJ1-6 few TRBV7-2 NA TGTGCCAGCAGCAGGATGACAGCCCATAATTCACCCCTCCACTTT CASSRMTAHNSPLHF
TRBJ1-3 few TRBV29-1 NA TGCAGCGCCGGACAGTCCTCCTCTGGAAACACCATATATTTT CSAGQSSSGNTIYF
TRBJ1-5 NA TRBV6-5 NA TGTGCCAGCAGTTACTTCTTTTCGGGGGGCGCGAGTTTTCAGCCCCAGCATTTT CASSYFFSGGASFQPQHF
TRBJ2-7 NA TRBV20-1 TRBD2 TGCAGTGCTAGAGGCGGACTAGCGGGAGTGAACGAGCAGTACTTC CSARGGLAGVNEQYF
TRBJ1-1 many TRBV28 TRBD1 TGTGCCAGCAGCCCAGGGACAGGTGAAGCTTTCTTT CASSPGTGEAFF
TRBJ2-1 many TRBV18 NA TGTGCCAGCTCACCACCCACAAATTACAATGAGCAGTTCTTC CASSPPTNYNEQFF
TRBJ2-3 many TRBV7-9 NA TGTGCCAGCAGCTTAGAGGCATCTTGGGATACGCAGTATTTT CASSLEASWDTQYF
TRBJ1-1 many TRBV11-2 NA TGTGCCAGCAGCTCTTCGTTTTCAGGGAACACTGAAGCTTTCTTT CASSSSFSGNTEAFF